These 7 T cell receptor beta chains came from one sample sequenced in a study of blood T cell repertoires in COVID-19. Clones were read by immunoSEQ multiplex PCR, and TCRdb kept only the in-frame ones, dropping some. The sample shows about 370,000 clones, 80% to 90% of them seen only once. Source material: peripheral blood. Receptor source: a woman aged 30 to 39 with COVID-19, enrolled during active disease.

The chain joins TRBV11-2 to TRBJ2-3; D is possibly TRBD2 (6 bases). This CDR3 spans 13 amino acids. The germline V gene has CDR1 SGHAT and CDR2 FQNNGV. V gave up 9 bases and J gave up 2 bases, with 12 bases separating them. CDR3 bases: TGTGCCAGTCGACTAGTCCTCACAGATACGCAGTATTTT. It encodes CASRLVLTDTQYF.

The genes are TRBV5-8 and TRBJ2-5; TRBD1 agrees at 10 bases. Germline V lookup: CDR1 SGHTS, CDR2 YDEGEE. Germline trimming cut 4 bases from V and 5 bases from J; bases unmatched to any gene: 8. This CDR3 is 15 amino acids long. CDR3 amino acids: CASSTGTGDRETQYF. Here the CDR3 DNA reads TGTGCCAGCAGCACAGGGACAGGGGACCGGGAGACCCAGTACTTC.

This clone was seen just once. This chain joins TRBV19 and TRBJ2-1, with D tentatively TRBD1 (5 bases). Trimming took 0 bases from V and 7 from J, leaving 16 bases between them. Germline values: CDR1 LNHDA, CDR2 SQIVND (reference sequence). The CDR3 spans 16 residues. In DNA form, the CDR3 reads TGTGCCAGTAGTATAGATGGGGCATATAGGTTGAATGAGCAGTTCTTC. This codes for CASSIDGAYRLNEQFF.

The chain combines TRBV19 with TRBJ1-1, with unresolved D. CDR3 length equals 14 residues. V was pared by 5 bases and J by 5 bases, with 15 bases between. Germline values: CDR1 LNHDA, CDR2 SQIVND (reference sequence). CDR3 sequence: CASSAGRELTEAFF. DNA of the CDR3: TGTGCCAGTAGTGCGGGGAGAGAGTTAACTGAAGCTTTCTTT.

This clone was detected only once. The chain is built from TRBV5-1 and TRBJ2-6; D remains unclear. This CDR3 is 16 amino acids long. Trimming left V 4 bases short and J 0 bases short, with 11 bases between. Germline V lookup: CDR1 SGHRS, CDR2 YFSETQ. CDR3 DNA: TGCGCCAGCAGCCCTCTTCCCTCCTCTGGGGCCAACGTCCTGACTTTC. This codes for CASSPLPSSGANVLTF.

J is TRBJ2-1 and V is TRBV4-1; no definite D call. Per the germline V gene, CDR1 is MGHRA and CDR2 is YSYEKL. Trimming cost V 1 base and J 7 bases, with 11 bases left between them. This CDR3 has 14 residues. The CDR3 nucleotides are TGCGCCAGCAGCCAAGTATCGCGAAGAAATGAGCAGTTCTTC. This sequence encodes CASSQVSRRNEQFF.

This chain joins TRBV27 and TRBJ1-1; unclear D gene. Germline assignment: CDR1 MNHEY and CDR2 SMNVEV (reference sequence). Between the trimmed V and J ends, which lost 5 bases and 4 bases, there was a span of 17 bases. CDR3 length: 15 amino acids. CDR3 nucleotides: TGTGCCAGCAGTCCCGTTTTTGGTATGAGCACTGAAGCTTTCTTT. It codes for CASSPVFGMSTEAFF.